Following are 9 T cell receptor beta chains from one sample sequenced in a study of cytomegalovirus exposure and HLA in healthy donors (dated by TCRdb to the late 2010s). Preparation of the library involved the immunoSEQ multiplex PCR assay. For the multiplex PCR, a mixture combining 60 forward primers for TCR Vbeta segments and 13 reverse primers for TCR Jbeta segments was used. TCRdb limited this immuneACCESS table to in-frame rearrangements with V and J called. A share of clones is missing; checked studies link under half to unresolved V genes, and the rest is unexplained. For this sample there are 150,000 to 200,000 clones; 70% to 80% appear just once. The top ten constitute roughly 9.3% of the sample. The sample comprised PBMCs. The source of these receptors is a man younger than 35 in good health and CMV-seropositive.

The chain couples TRBV27 to TRBJ2-1; TRBD1 might be the D (5 bases). Looked up from germline, CDR1 is MNHEY and CDR2 is SMNVEV (reference sequence). The CDR3 has 13 amino acids. The V end was cut by 5 bases, the J end by 7 bases, with 12 bases between. The DNA of the CDR3 is TGTGCCAGCAGTGCAGGGTCACGGAATGAGCAGTTCTTC. Its translation is CASSAGSRNEQFF.

V usage is TRBV5-1 and J usage is TRBJ1-4; 8 bases map to TRBD1. The junction had 13 bases not matched to a gene; V was cut back by 4 bases and J by 11 bases. The CDR3 is 15 residues long. Germline loops: CDR1 SGHRS, CDR2 YFSETQ. CDR3 in DNA: TGCGCCAGCAGCCCCGAGGGGGACAGGCCCCCGAAACTGTTTTTT. It yields the protein CASSPEGDRPPKLFF.

The CDR3 here is CATQKRSFGYTF. CDR3 in DNA: TGTGCCACACAAAAACGTTCCTTTGGCTACACCTTC. This chain uses TRBV6-1 with TRBJ1-2; no definite D call. V lost 10 bases and J 7 bases, leaving 16 bases between the germline ends. The CDR3 consists of 12 residues. Looked up from germline, CDR1 is MNHNS and CDR2 is SASEGT.

The rearrangement joins TRBV25-1 to TRBJ1-1, with 7 positions matching TRBD1. V shed 5 bases, J shed 2 bases, and the junction held 2 bases outside the gene matches. The CDR3 length is 13 residues. Per the germline V gene, CDR1 is MGHDK and CDR2 is SYGVNS. The CDR3 loop is CASSQGGNTEAFF. The CDR3 DNA reads as TGTGCCAGCAGTCAAGGGGGCAACACTGAAGCTTTCTTT.

This chain connects TRBV29-1 to TRBJ1-2; D perhaps matches TRBD1 (5 bases). V was clipped by 0 bases and J by 7 bases, with 12 bases between them. In germline, CDR1 is SQVTM, CDR2 ANQGSEA. The CDR3 runs to 13 residues. The CDR3 spells CSVEDVKGLGYTF. DNA of the CDR3: TGCAGCGTTGAAGATGTTAAGGGGCTTGGCTACACCTTC.

This clone was seen a handful of times. The rearrangement joins TRBV6-1 to TRBJ1-5; D remains unclear. Between the trimmed V and J ends, which lost 2 bases and 0 bases, there was a span of 8 bases. Per the germline V gene, CDR1 is MNHNS and CDR2 is SASEGT. The CDR3 runs 15 residues. CDR3 in DNA: TGTGCCAGCAGTGAATATATCTATAGCAATCAGCCCCAGCATTTT. The encoded protein is CASSEYIYSNQPQHF.

The V gene is TRBV5-1, the J gene TRBJ1-5, with a weak D call TRBD1 (5 bases). Per the germline V gene, CDR1 is SGHRS and CDR2 is YFSETQ. V dropped 2 bases and J dropped 7 bases, with 13 bases sitting between them. This CDR3 comprises 14 residues. CDR3 residues: CASSFGGDGQPQHF. CDR3 nucleotide sequence: TGCGCCAGCAGCTTTGGAGGGGACGGGCAGCCCCAGCATTTT. The whole variable domain, remainder taken from reference TRBV5-1 and TRBJ1-5, is KAGVTQTPRYLIKTRGQQVTLSCSPISGHRSVSWYQQTPGQGLQFLFEYFSETQRNKGNFPGRFSGRQFSNSRSEMNVSTLELGDSALYLCASSFGGDGQPQHFGDGTRLSIL.

The rearrangement uses TRBV5-4 and TRBJ1-2, with 7 bases lining up with TRBD1. The germline V gene has CDR1 SGHNT and CDR2 YYREEE (reference sequence). CDR3 length: 14 residues. Trimming removed 3 bases from V and 0 bases from J; junction bases left unmatched: 2. CDR3 in amino acids: CASSSGGPNYGYTF. Written as DNA, the CDR3 is TGTGCCAGCAGCTCAGGGGGGCCTAACTATGGCTACACCTTC.

The chain couples TRBV5-6 to TRBJ2-2, with 8 bases that match TRBD2. Germline V gives CDR1 SGHDT, CDR2 YYEEEE. V lost 1 base, J lost 4 bases, and 3 bases stayed unmatched. The CDR3 consists of 15 residues. This CDR3 reads CASSLSGSITGELFF. For the CDR3, the DNA is TGTGCCAGCAGCTTGAGCGGGAGTATCACCGGGGAGCTGTTTTTT.